A single sample gave rise to the 24 T cell receptor beta chains below, sequenced in a study of cytotoxic CD8 clonotypes in ibrutinib-treated CLL. TCRdb's copy holds only in-frame clones and misses some; the assay was immunoSEQ multiplex PCR. This repertoire shows about 160,000 clones, 81% found once; its top ten account for roughly 2%. The sequenced sample was PBMCs, obtained after 12 months of ibrutinib treatment. The receptors originated from a human donor with chronic lymphocytic leukemia.

This chain connects TRBV7-2 to TRBJ1-5; possibly TRBD1 for D (6 bases). Trimming removed 3 bases at V and 6 bases at J, with 9 bases between. This CDR3 has 13 amino acids. The germline V gene has CDR1 SGHTA and CDR2 FQGNSA. Here the CDR3 DNA reads TGTGCCAGCAGCTTCAGGGGTTCTCAGCCCCAGCATTTT. It codes for CASSFRGSQPQHF.

This clone was counted once. This chain connects TRBV21-1 to TRBJ2-2; the D call in the table, TRBD1, was not verified against the DNA. TRBV21-1 is reported as a pseudogene. The CDR3 runs 18 residues. The CDR3, as DNA: TGTGCCAGCAGCAAAGGGTCAGGGACAGGGACGAACACCGGGGAGCTGTTTTTT. Its protein is CASSKGSGTGTNTGELFF.

This clone appeared a few times. The CDR3 nucleotides are TGTGCCAGCAGGCCGGGACTAGCGGATAACAATGAGCAGTTCTTC. Translated, it gives CASRPGLADNNEQFF. The chain links TRBV27 to TRBJ2-1; 11 bases align to TRBD2. This CDR3 is built from 15 residues. CDR1 MNHEY and CDR2 SMNVEV come from the germline V gene (reference sequence). J gave up 5 bases and V 6 bases, and 6 bases lay outside the gene matches.

The chain links TRBV15 to TRBJ1-3, with a possible D match to TRBD1 (5 bases). V was pared by 7 bases and J by 0 bases, with 13 bases between. CDR1 is LNHNV, CDR2 YYDKDF, per germline (reference sequence). This CDR3 has 15 amino acids. CDR3 amino acids: CATTLMRGSGNTIYF. In DNA form, the CDR3 reads TGTGCCACCACCCTGATGAGGGGCTCTGGAAACACCATATATTTT.

Regarding this clone: At the DNA level, this CDR3 is encoded by other sequences in the same sample as well. The rearrangement joins TRBV7-3 to TRBJ2-7, with D unclear. This CDR3 has 13 amino acids. CDR1 is SGHTA and CDR2 is FQGTGA in the germline V gene. Trimming took 3 bases from V and 0 from J, leaving 6 bases between them. The CDR3 DNA reads as TGTGCCAGCAGCTTCGGCATCTCCTACGAGCAGTACTTC. Protein sequence: CASSFGISYEQYF.

This rearrangement joins TRBV7-6 to TRBJ2-1, with 9 bases matching TRBD2. Germline assignment: CDR1 SGHVS and CDR2 FNYEAQ. V lost 5 bases to trimming and J lost 0 bases; unmatched junction nucleotides: 5. The CDR3 length is 16 residues. CDR3 residues: CASSPLAGSSYNEQFF. The CDR3 DNA reads as TGTGCCAGCAGCCCTCTAGCGGGGAGCTCCTACAATGAGCAGTTCTTC.

The V call is TRBV2, the J call TRBJ1-3; TRBD1 matches at 10 bases. Germline CDR1 reads SNHLY; CDR2 reads FYNNEI. CDR3 size: 15 residues. The V and J ends lost 6 bases and 4 bases, in that order; junction bases with no gene match: 6. The CDR3 DNA reads as TGTGCCAGCAGCGCGGGACAGGGGACGGGAAACACCATATATTTT. It is translated as CASSAGQGTGNTIYF.

This clone was seen only once. The chain carries TRBV4-3 and TRBJ2-1; D might be TRBD1 (7 bases). CDR3 size: 17 residues. Trimming took off 2 bases at V and 3 bases at J, with 17 bases between the two ends. CDR1 LGHNA and CDR2 YSLEER come from the germline V gene. The CDR3 spells CASSQRGKGANYNEQFF. The CDR3 nucleotides read TGCGCCAGCAGCCAACGGGGGAAGGGGGCGAACTACAATGAGCAGTTCTTC.

The CDR3 bases are TGTGCCAGCAGTAGGGCGCCGGGACAGGGCTACGAGCAGTACTTC. Translating gives CASSRAPGQGYEQYF. The chain couples TRBV2 to TRBJ2-7, with 9 bases identical to TRBD1. Germline V gene lookup returns CDR1 SNHLY and CDR2 FYNNEI. The CDR3 is 15 residues long. Trimming took 5 bases from V and 3 from J; bases not matched to a gene: 8.

This chain connects TRBV7-3 to TRBJ1-3, with 10 bases lining up with TRBD1. The CDR3 contains 19 residues. Germline CDR1 and CDR2: SGHTA and FQGTGA. Trimming took 0 bases from V and 2 from J; bases not matched to a gene: 10. The CDR3 coding sequence is TGTGCCAGCAGCTTAACCGGGACAGGGGCTGGGGAGGCTGGAAACACCATATATTTT. Encoded protein: CASSLTGTGAGEAGNTIYF.

CDR3 sequence (DNA): TGCAGCGTGGCCCGCAGAGACACCGGGGAGCTGTTTTTT. As protein: CSVARRDTGELFF. The chain recombines TRBV29-1 with TRBJ2-2; D is uncertain. The germline V gene encodes CDR1 SQVTM and CDR2 ANQGSEA. V was shortened by 6 bases and J by 3 bases, with 11 bases between the two germline ends. The CDR3 length is 13 residues.

The rearrangement uses TRBV7-2 and TRBJ2-4; D gene unclear. V shed 1 base and J shed 0 bases, with 13 bases lying between them. This CDR3 region has 17 residues. Germline CDR1 SGHTA, CDR2 FQGNSA. The CDR3 bases are TGTGCCAGCAGCTTAGGGCTCTCAGGATTAGCCAAAAACATTCAGTACTTC. Protein: CASSLGLSGLAKNIQYF. Variable domain in full (rest from reference TRBV7-2 and TRBJ2-4): GAGVSQSPSNKVTEKGKDVELRCDPISGHTALYWYRQSLGQGLEFLIYFQGNSAPDKSGLPSDRFSAERTGGSVSTLTIQRTQQEDSAVYLCASSLGLSGLAKNIQYFGAGTRLSVL.

The J gene is TRBJ1-5, the V gene TRBV28; D possibly corresponds to TRBD1 (6 bases). The CDR3 spans 14 residues. V lost 2 bases, J lost 2 bases, and 7 bases lay in between. The germline V gene has CDR1 MDHEN and CDR2 SYDVKM. The CDR3 sequence is CASSLRGGNQPQHF. The CDR3 DNA reads TGTGCCAGCAGTTTAAGGGGGGGCAATCAGCCCCAGCATTTT.

The CDR3 reads CASSEVRGRGAYEQYF. The CDR3 bases are TGTGCCAGCAGCGAAGTTCGGGGCAGGGGGGCCTACGAGCAGTACTTC. The chain carries TRBV11-2 and TRBJ2-7; perhaps TRBD1 as D (7 bases). This CDR3 is built from 16 residues. The germline V and J ends were trimmed by 5 bases and 2 bases, with 19 bases remaining between them. The germline gives CDR1 SGHAT, CDR2 FQNNGV.

The chain carries TRBV29-1 and TRBJ2-1; D unclear. CDR3 length equals 12 residues. The V end lost 7 bases, the J end lost 9 bases, and 16 bases lay between the germline ends. In germline, CDR1 is SQVTM, CDR2 ANQGSEA. The CDR3 nucleotides are TGCAGCGCACTATCCGGACCGATTGAGCAGTTCTTC. Translation: CSALSGPIEQFF.

For the CDR3, the DNA is TGTGCCAGCAGCTTGGCGGCTAATACCTACGAGCAGTACTTC. Translated: CASSLAANTYEQYF. V gene TRBV5-6 combines with J gene TRBJ2-7; no reliable D call. Germline CDR1 reads SGHDT; CDR2 reads YYEEEE. The CDR3 totals 14 residues. V was clipped by 0 bases and J by 2 bases, with 9 bases between them.

The rearrangement links TRBV19 to TRBJ1-1; D unclear. Looked up from germline, CDR1 is LNHDA and CDR2 is SQIVND (reference sequence). The CDR3 is 10 amino acids. Trimming took 8 bases from V and 3 from J, leaving 4 bases between them. The CDR3 bases are TGTGCCAGTGAGGACACTGAAGCTTTCTTT. Translating it yields CASEDTEAFF.

The V call is TRBV9, the J call TRBJ2-7, with D perhaps TRBD1 or TRBD2 (5 bases each). The CDR3 loop spans 15 amino acids. Germline CDR1 and CDR2: SGDLS and YYNGEE. Trimming pared 2 bases from V and 7 bases from J, leaving 19 bases between. CDR3 nucleotides: TGTGCCAGCAGCGTTGGGACCGGTACTACGTCTGAGCAGTACTTC. This codes for CASSVGTGTTSEQYF. The variable domain in full, with the rest retrieved from reference TRBV9 and TRBJ2-7, is DSGVTQTPKHLITATGQRVTLRCSPRSGDLSVYWYQQSLDQGLQFLIQYYNGEERAKGNILERFSAQQFPDLHSELNLSSLELGDSALYFCASSVGTGTTSEQYFGPGTRLTVT.

This chain joins TRBV4-2 and TRBJ2-7, with 10 bases identical to TRBD2. The CDR3 sequence is 14 residues long. Unmatched junction bases numbered 5, after V lost 5 bases and J lost 4 bases. Germline CDR1 is LGHNA and CDR2 is YNFKEQ. CDR3 nucleotide sequence: TGTGCCAGCAGCACAGGACTAGCGGCATACGAGCAGTACTTC. Translated, it gives CASSTGLAAYEQYF.

The chain links TRBV2 to TRBJ2-3; no reliable D call. Germline V gene sequence: CDR1 SNHLY, CDR2 FYNNEI. The CDR3 spans 11 residues. Trimming left V 5 bases short and J 4 bases short, with 4 bases between. This CDR3 reads CASSIADTQYF. CDR3 DNA sequence: TGTGCCAGCAGTATCGCAGATACGCAGTATTTT.

The chain links TRBV7-8 to TRBJ2-7; 12 bases are a match to TRBD2. Germline-derived CDR1 and CDR2 are SGHVS and FQNEAQ. The length of the CDR3 is 20 residues. The J segment lost 0 bases and the V segment lost 4 bases, leaving 16 bases of the junction unmatched. In DNA form, the CDR3 reads TGTGCCAGCAGCTCCGTCAGGGGACTAGCGGGTCAAAAAAGCTCCTACGAGCAGTACTTC. Its protein is CASSSVRGLAGQKSSYEQYF.

The gene calls are TRBV11-2 and TRBJ2-3, with 7 bases fitting TRBD1. J gave up 0 bases and V 5 bases, and 5 bases lay outside the gene matches. This CDR3 is 15 amino acids long. CDR1 is SGHAT, CDR2 FQNNGV, per germline. The CDR3 protein is CASSPRTGSTDTQYF. The CDR3 DNA sequence: TGTGCCAGCAGCCCACGGACAGGAAGCACAGATACGCAGTATTTT. The entire variable domain, with the rest obtained from reference TRBV11-2 and TRBJ2-3, is as follows: EAGVAQSPRYKIIEKRQSVAFWCNPISGHATLYWYQQILGQGPKLLIQFQNNGVVDDSQLPKDRFSAERLKGVDSTLKIQPAKLEDSAVYLCASSPRTGSTDTQYFGPGTRLTVL.

The V gene is TRBV18, the J gene TRBJ2-7, with 8 bases identical to TRBD2. The J segment lost 6 bases and the V segment lost 0 bases, leaving 7 bases of the junction unmatched. CDR1 is KGHSH, CDR2 LQKENI, per germline. The CDR3 has 15 amino acids. The CDR3, as DNA: TGTGCCAGCTCACCACCCATGCGGGAGGTTGGCGAGCAGTACTTC. Translation: CASSPPMREVGEQYF.

This clone was picked up a small number of times. The J gene is TRBJ1-1, the V gene TRBV5-6; unclear D gene. CDR1 SGHDT and CDR2 YYEEEE come from the germline V gene. The CDR3 loop spans 15 amino acids. V dropped 4 bases and J dropped 5 bases, with 18 bases sitting between them. The CDR3 region is CASSVSGQLRTEAFF. CDR3 nucleotide sequence: TGTGCCAGCAGCGTTTCGGGCCAACTACGGACTGAAGCTTTCTTT.